This TCR beta chain stems from a study of shared clonotypes between healthy human individuals. The CDR3 covers 12 residues. The V gene's germline CDR1 is MNHEY and CDR2 SMNVEV (reference sequence). V lost 5 bases and J lost 8, with 12 bases in between. Terminally differentiated effector memory CD45RA+ cells were excluded by CCR7 positive selection of CD45RO-negative cells. The protocol was immunoSEQ multiplex PCR, while the TCRdb copy is restricted to in-frame clones and leaves out a portion. Among about 800,000 clones listed, about 96% were seen once. The TCR comes from a man aged 25-45 years in good health. The chain links TRBV27 to TRBJ1-2, with unresolved D. The sequenced sample consisted of naive CD8+ T cells sorted from blood. CDR3 coding DNA: TGTGCCAGCAGTCCCCTCACGCTCGGCTACACCTTC. Protein sequence: CASSPLTLGYTF.